This TCR beta chain was observed in a study of cytomegalovirus exposure and HLA in healthy donors. This CDR3 contains 16 residues. The J segment lost 4 bases and the V segment lost 6 bases, leaving 10 bases of the junction unmatched. Germline V gene sequence: CDR1 SGHTA, CDR2 FQGNSA. Use of 60 Vbeta and 13 Jbeta primers characterized the PCR. Only in-frame clones appear in the TCRdb table, and some are missing; sequencing was by immunoSEQ multiplex PCR. The table shows 150,000 to 200,000 clones, with more than 65% occurring only once. Study-wide points: Most TCR sequences were uncommon, yet certain public TCRs appeared in many donors. Using the classifier, cytomegalovirus status was reportedly diagnosed with high specificity and sensitivity. What TCR beta sequences reportedly achieved was accurate prediction of HLA-A and HLA-B alleles in most subjects.

A word on this clone: No antigen is known for it.

Each donor was nominally healthy when sampled (though unrecorded immune exposures were likely). This sequence was found in a woman aged 25 to 39 in good health and CMV-seropositive. The rearrangement links TRBV7-2 to TRBJ1-1; 11 bases align to TRBD1. Sequenced material: PBMCs. DNA for the CDR3: TGTGCCAGCAGTTCAACCGGGACAGGGGGTCGCACTGAAGCTTTCTTT. Amino acids: CASSSTGTGGRTEAFF.